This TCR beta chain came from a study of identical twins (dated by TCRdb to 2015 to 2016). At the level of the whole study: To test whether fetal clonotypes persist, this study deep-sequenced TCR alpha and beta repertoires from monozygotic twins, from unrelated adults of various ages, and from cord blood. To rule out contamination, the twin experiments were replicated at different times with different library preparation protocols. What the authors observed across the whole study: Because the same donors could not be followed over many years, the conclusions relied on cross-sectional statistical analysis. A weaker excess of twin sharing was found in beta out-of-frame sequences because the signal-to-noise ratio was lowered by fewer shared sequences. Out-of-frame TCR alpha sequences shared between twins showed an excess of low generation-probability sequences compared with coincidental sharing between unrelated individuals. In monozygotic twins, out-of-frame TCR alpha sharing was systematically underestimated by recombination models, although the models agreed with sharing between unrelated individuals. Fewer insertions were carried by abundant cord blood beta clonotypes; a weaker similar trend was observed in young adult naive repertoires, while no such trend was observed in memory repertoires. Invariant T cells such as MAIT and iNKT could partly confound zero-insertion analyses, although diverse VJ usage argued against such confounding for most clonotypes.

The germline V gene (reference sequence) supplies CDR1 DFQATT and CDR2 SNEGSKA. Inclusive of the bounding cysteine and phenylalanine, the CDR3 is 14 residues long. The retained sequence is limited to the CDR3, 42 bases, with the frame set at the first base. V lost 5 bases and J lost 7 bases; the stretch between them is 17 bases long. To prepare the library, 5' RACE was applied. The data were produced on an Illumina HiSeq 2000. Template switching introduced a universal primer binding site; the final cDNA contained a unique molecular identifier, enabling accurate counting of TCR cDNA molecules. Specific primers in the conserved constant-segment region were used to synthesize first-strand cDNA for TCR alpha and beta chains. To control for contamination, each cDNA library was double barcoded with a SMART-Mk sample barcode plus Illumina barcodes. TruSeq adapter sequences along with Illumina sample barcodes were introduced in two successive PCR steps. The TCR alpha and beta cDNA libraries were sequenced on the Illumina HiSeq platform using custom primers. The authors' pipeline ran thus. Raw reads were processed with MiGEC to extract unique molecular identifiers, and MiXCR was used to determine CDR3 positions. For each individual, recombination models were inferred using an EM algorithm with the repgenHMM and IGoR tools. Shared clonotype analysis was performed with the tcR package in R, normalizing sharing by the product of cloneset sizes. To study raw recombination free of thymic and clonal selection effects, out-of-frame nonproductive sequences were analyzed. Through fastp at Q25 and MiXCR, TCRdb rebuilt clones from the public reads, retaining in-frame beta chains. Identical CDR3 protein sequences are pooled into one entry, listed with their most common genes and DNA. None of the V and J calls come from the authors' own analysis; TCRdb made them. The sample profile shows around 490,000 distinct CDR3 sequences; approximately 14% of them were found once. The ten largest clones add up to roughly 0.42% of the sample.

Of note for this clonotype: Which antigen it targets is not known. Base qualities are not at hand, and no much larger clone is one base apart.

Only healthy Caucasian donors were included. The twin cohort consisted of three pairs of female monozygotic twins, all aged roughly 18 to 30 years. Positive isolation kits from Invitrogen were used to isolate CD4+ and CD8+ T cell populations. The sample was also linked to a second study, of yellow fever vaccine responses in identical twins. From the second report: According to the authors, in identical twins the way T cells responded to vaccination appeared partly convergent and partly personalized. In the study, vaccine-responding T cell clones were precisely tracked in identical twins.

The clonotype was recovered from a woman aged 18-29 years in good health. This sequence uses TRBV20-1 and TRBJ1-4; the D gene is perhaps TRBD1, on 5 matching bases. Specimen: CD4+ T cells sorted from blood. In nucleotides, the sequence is TGCAGTGCTCGTCCGTTGGGGGGGGGTGAAAAACTGTTTTTT. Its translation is CSARPLGGGEKLFF.